The entry below gives a single TCR beta chain sequence along with its context. The entry originates in a study of Graves' ophthalmopathy and Graves' hyperthyroidism. From germline, CDR1 is SGDLS and CDR2 YYNGEE. CDR3 length: 12 amino acids. The ends were cut back, 0 bases at V and 7 bases at J, with 7 bases in the middle. The study amplified TCR beta CDR3 regions using RNA transcripts. Investigators did first-round RT-PCR with HTBI primers, then second-round multiplex PCR. TCRdb passed the multiplex PCR reads through MiXCR, listing each CDR3 protein once. The sample comprises 650,000 to 900,000 distinct CDR3 sequences, approximately 40% of which are singletons, and around 40% rests with the top ten.

V is TRBV9 and J is TRBJ2-5; D might be TRBD2 (6 bases). The sample comprised peripheral blood. The TCR was taken from an adult man with Graves' ophthalmopathy. The CDR3 reads CASSVDGGTQYF. The CDR3 DNA is TGTGCCAGCAGCGTAGACGGGGGGACCCAGTACTTC.